Each of the 24 T cell receptor beta chains below was sequenced from the same sample in a study of PD-1 blockade in classical Hodgkin lymphoma. Generated by immunoSEQ multiplex PCR, the TCRdb table keeps only in-frame clones and is missing some. Of more than 10,000 clones listed, roughly 80% are singletons. Every one of the patients relapsed after autologous stem cell transplantation (brentuximab vedotin exposure was variable). The source was peripheral blood mononuclear cells (PBMCs), collected before the second cycle of nivolumab. These receptor sequences come from a human donor with classical Hodgkin lymphoma.

This sequence joins TRBV5-4 and TRBJ2-7; D unclear. The germline V gene has CDR1 SGHNT and CDR2 YYREEE (reference sequence). This CDR3 has 14 residues. Deletions cut 2 bases from V and 2 bases from J, with 11 bases between. CDR3 loop: CASSLSDKPYEQYF. The CDR3 nucleotides read TGTGCCAGCAGCTTAAGTGACAAACCCTACGAGCAGTACTTC.

J is TRBJ1-1 and V is TRBV27, with unresolved D. The germline V and J ends were trimmed by 7 bases and 1 base, with 13 bases remaining between them. The CDR3 is 14 residues long. Looked up from germline, CDR1 is MNHEY and CDR2 is SMNVEV (reference sequence). CDR3 loop: CASKRRETNTEAFF. The CDR3 DNA is TGTGCCAGCAAACGGCGGGAAACGAACACTGAAGCTTTCTTT.

The chain couples TRBV15 to TRBJ1-2; D uncertain. Per the germline V gene, CDR1 is LNHNV and CDR2 is YYDKDF (reference sequence). Trimming cost V 5 bases and J 10 bases, with 14 bases left between them. There are 12 residues in the CDR3. The CDR3 coding sequence is TGTGCCACCAGCCTAGGGCAGAAGTTCTACACCTTC. Translating gives CATSLGQKFYTF.

This clone was picked up one time. The J gene is TRBJ1-2, the V gene TRBV21-1. TRBV21-1 is shown as a pseudogene. The length of the CDR3 is 14 residues. The CDR3 DNA reads TGTGCCAGCAGCAAACAAGGAGGGGACAATGGCTACACCTTC. Protein sequence: CASSKQGGDNGYTF.

This clone showed up just once. V and J are TRBV10-2 and TRBJ2-7, with a possible D match to TRBD1 (5 bases). Per germline, CDR1 WSHSY and CDR2 SAAADI. The CDR3 has 14 amino acids. Trimming pared 4 bases from V and 0 bases from J, leaving 10 bases between. This CDR3 is CASSARQSSYEQYF. CDR3 coding DNA: TGCGCCAGCAGTGCAAGACAGAGCTCCTACGAGCAGTACTTC.

This rearrangement joins TRBV6-1 to TRBJ2-7; D is undetermined. CDR3 length: 10 residues. V was shortened by 10 bases and J by 2 bases, with 6 bases between the two germline ends. CDR1 MNHNS and CDR2 SASEGT come from the germline V gene. The DNA of the CDR3 is TGTGCCACCATGACCTACGAGCAGTACTTC. Its protein is CATMTYEQYF.

This clone was picked up a small number of times. The chain links TRBV7-3 to TRBJ2-3, with 8 bases fitting TRBD2. Per germline, CDR1 SGHTA and CDR2 FQGTGA. The CDR3 runs 16 residues. V lost 6 bases and J lost 3; bases outside the gene matches: 11. The CDR3 DNA follows: TGTGCCAGCAGTTCAGGTTCAAGCGGGAGAACAGATACGCAGTATTTT. The encoded protein is CASSSGSSGRTDTQYF.

The chain carries TRBV30 and TRBJ2-5; possibly TRBD2 for D (6 bases). V was pared by 5 bases and J by 1 base, with 17 bases between. Germline V gene data show CDR1 as GTSNPN and CDR2 as SVGIG (reference sequence). This CDR3 has 15 residues. The CDR3 region is CAWEKTGDSQETQYF. The CDR3 DNA reads as TGTGCCTGGGAGAAAACGGGAGATTCCCAAGAGACCCAGTACTTC.

In its sample, this clone was seen once. This chain uses TRBV7-9 with TRBJ2-1; D is perhaps TRBD1 (5 bases). The CDR3 is 14 amino acids. Germline loops: CDR1 SEHNR, CDR2 FQNEAQ (reference sequence). V lost 5 bases to trimming and J lost 8 bases, with 16 bases between them. As DNA, the CDR3 is TGTGCCAGCAGCCTGGACAACGAAGAGGATGAGCAGTTCTTC. Translated, it gives CASSLDNEEDEQFF.

The chain is built from TRBV5-1 and TRBJ2-5, with a tentative D call TRBD2 (5 bases). The CDR3 length is 16 residues. Per the germline V gene, CDR1 is SGHRS and CDR2 is YFSETQ. The germline V and J ends were trimmed by 3 bases and 4 bases, with 19 bases remaining between them. CDR3 sequence (DNA): TGCGCCAGCAGCTCAGGCAGGCGGGTGGCAGGAGAGACCCAGTACTTC. Its protein is CASSSGRRVAGETQYF.

V usage is TRBV7-3 and J usage is TRBJ2-7; 9 nucleotides line up with TRBD2. This CDR3 is 15 amino acids long. Per the germline V gene, CDR1 is SGHTA and CDR2 is FQGTGA. J was trimmed by 5 bases and V by 0 bases; bases with no gene match: 5. The CDR3 DNA is TGTGCCAGCAGCTTAACGGGAGAGCGGGAGGACGAGCAGTACTTC. The encoded protein is CASSLTGEREDEQYF.

This clone was observed a few times. This chain joins TRBV5-5 and TRBJ2-5, with 8 nucleotides matching TRBD1. Looked up from germline, CDR1 is SGHKS and CDR2 is YYEKEE (reference sequence). With 0 bases clipped from V and 3 bases from J, the junction kept 1 base outside the gene matches. The CDR3 contains 14 residues. The CDR3 DNA reads TGTGCCAGCAGCTTGGGGACAGGGAAAGAGACCCAGTACTTC. It translates to CASSLGTGKETQYF.

The V call is TRBV10-3, the J call TRBJ2-3, with D hard to call. CDR1 is ENHRY and CDR2 is SYGVKD in the germline V gene. There are 13 residues in the CDR3. CDR3 amino acids: CATTGDSTDTQYF. CDR3 DNA: TGTGCAACCACTGGCGACAGCACAGATACGCAGTATTTT.

This clone was observed once. The rearrangement uses TRBV20-1 and TRBJ1-1; possibly TRBD1 for D (5 bases). Trimming left V 0 bases short and J 8 bases short, with 7 bases between. Germline lookup yields CDR1 DFQATT and CDR2 SNEGSKA (reference sequence). The CDR3 is made up of 11 amino acids. CDR3 DNA: TGCAGTGCTAGAGATAGACAGGAAGCTTTCTTT. Translation: CSARDRQEAFF.

This clone is termed medium-sized (0.01 to 0.1%). CDR3 in amino acids: CASSLVFGTGGSYNEQFF. The CDR3 coding sequence is TGTGCCAGCAGCTTAGTTTTCGGGACAGGAGGTTCCTACAATGAGCAGTTCTTC. The chain recombines TRBV7-2 with TRBJ2-1; 8 bases line up with TRBD1. The germline CDR1 and CDR2 sequences are SGHTA and FQGNSA. The V and J ends lost 1 base and 1 base, in that order; junction bases with no gene match: 9. CDR3 size: 18 residues.

This CDR3 is CASSLYGGPMNTGELFF. In DNA form, the CDR3 reads TGTGCCAGCAGTTTATATGGCGGGCCAATGAACACCGGGGAGCTGTTTTTT. The rearrangement joins TRBV27 to TRBJ2-2, with D tentatively TRBD2 (5 bases). CDR3 size: 17 residues. Germline V lookup: CDR1 MNHEY, CDR2 SMNVEV (reference sequence). Trimming took 1 base from V and 1 from J, leaving 13 bases between them.

The rearrangement uses TRBV28 and TRBJ2-5, with D hard to call. V lost 6 bases, J lost 0 bases, and 2 bases lay in between. Germline V gene data show CDR1 as MDHEN and CDR2 as SYDVKM. The CDR3 consists of 11 residues. In DNA form, the CDR3 reads TGTGCCAGCAGGGACCAAGAGACCCAGTACTTC. Translation gives CASRDQETQYF.

The chain employs TRBV25-1 and TRBJ1-1, with D perhaps matching TRBD1 (5 bases). The CDR3 loop spans 14 amino acids. V lost 4 bases, J lost 4 bases, and 13 bases lay in between. Germline-derived CDR1 and CDR2 are MGHDK and SYGVNS. CDR3 bases: TGTGCCAGCAGTGGTGAGGGGAGGGTCACTGAAGCTTTCTTT. This sequence encodes CASSGEGRVTEAFF.

V is TRBV4-1 and J is TRBJ1-2; D remains ambiguous. Looked up from germline, CDR1 is MGHRA and CDR2 is YSYEKL. This CDR3 comprises 16 residues. The ends were cut back, 1 base at V and 2 bases at J, with 14 bases in the middle. CDR3 amino acids: CASSQVPGSANYGYTF. The CDR3 DNA reads TGCGCCAGCAGCCAAGTTCCGGGATCGGCGAACTATGGCTACACCTTC.

V and J are TRBV5-1 and TRBJ1-3, with D uncertain. The germline CDR1 and CDR2 sequences are SGHRS and YFSETQ. CDR3 size: 15 residues. V dropped 4 bases and J dropped 0 bases, with 11 bases sitting between them. Written as DNA, the CDR3 is TGCGCCAGCAGCGAAAGCTTGACCTCTGGAAACACCATATATTTT. It specifies CASSESLTSGNTIYF.

This clone was counted a few times. Other DNA sequences of this sample code for an identical CDR3. The chain recombines TRBV7-7 with TRBJ2-7, with a tentative D call TRBD2 (5 bases). The CDR3 extends over 14 amino acids. Trimming pared 2 bases from V and 4 bases from J, leaving 12 bases between. Germline lookup yields CDR1 SSHAT and CDR2 FNYEAQ (reference sequence). In DNA form, the CDR3 reads TGTGCCAGCAGCTTATACGGGGAGCCGTACGAGCAGTACTTC. This translates into CASSLYGEPYEQYF.

The chain carries TRBV5-6 and TRBJ2-7, with D possibly being TRBD1 or TRBD2 (5 bases each). The germline CDR1 and CDR2 sequences are SGHDT and YYEEEE. CDR3 length equals 16 residues. Deletions cut 0 bases from V and 0 bases from J, with 13 bases between. CDR3 residues: CASSLEPRDASYEQYF. For the CDR3, the DNA is TGTGCCAGCAGCTTGGAGCCCCGGGACGCCTCCTACGAGCAGTACTTC.

J is TRBJ1-2 and V is TRBV6-1; the D is unclear. This CDR3 has 14 amino acids. Trimming took 1 base from V and 7 from J, leaving 13 bases between them. Looked up from germline, CDR1 is MNHNS and CDR2 is SASEGT. CDR3 in amino acids: CASSEELREGGYTF. The CDR3 DNA reads as TGTGCCAGCAGTGAAGAGTTGAGGGAGGGTGGCTACACCTTC.

The chain joins TRBV7-3 to TRBJ2-3; 11 nucleotides line up with TRBD2. Trimming cost V 4 bases and J 6 bases; bases outside gene matches: 6. The germline V gene has CDR1 SGHTA and CDR2 FQGTGA. This CDR3 spans 15 amino acids. The CDR3 protein is CASSSTSGSDDTQYF. The DNA of the CDR3 is TGTGCCAGCAGCTCCACTAGCGGGAGTGACGATACGCAGTATTTT.